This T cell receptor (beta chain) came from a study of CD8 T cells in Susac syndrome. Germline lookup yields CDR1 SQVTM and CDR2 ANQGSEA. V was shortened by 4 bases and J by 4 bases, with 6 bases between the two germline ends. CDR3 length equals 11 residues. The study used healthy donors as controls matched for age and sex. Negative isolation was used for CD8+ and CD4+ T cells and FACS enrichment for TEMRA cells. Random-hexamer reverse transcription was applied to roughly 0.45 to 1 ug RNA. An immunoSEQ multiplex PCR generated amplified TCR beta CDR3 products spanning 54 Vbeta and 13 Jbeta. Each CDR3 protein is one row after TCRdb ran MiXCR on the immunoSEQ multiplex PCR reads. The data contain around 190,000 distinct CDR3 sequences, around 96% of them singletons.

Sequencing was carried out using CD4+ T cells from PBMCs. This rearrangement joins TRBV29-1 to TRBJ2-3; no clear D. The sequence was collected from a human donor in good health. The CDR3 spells CSVARSDTQYF. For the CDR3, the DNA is TGCAGCGTTGCAAGGTCAGATACGCAGTATTTT.